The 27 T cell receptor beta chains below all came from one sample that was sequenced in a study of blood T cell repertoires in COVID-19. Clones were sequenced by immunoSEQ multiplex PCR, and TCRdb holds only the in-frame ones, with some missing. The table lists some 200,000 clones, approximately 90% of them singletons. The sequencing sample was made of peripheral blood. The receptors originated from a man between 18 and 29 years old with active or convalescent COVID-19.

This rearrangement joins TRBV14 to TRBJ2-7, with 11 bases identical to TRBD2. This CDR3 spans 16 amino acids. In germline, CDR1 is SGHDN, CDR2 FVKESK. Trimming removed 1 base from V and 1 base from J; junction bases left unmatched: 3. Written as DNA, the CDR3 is TGTGCCAGCAGCCAAGGGCTAGCGGGAGGATCCTACGAGCAGTACTTC. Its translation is CASSQGLAGGSYEQYF.

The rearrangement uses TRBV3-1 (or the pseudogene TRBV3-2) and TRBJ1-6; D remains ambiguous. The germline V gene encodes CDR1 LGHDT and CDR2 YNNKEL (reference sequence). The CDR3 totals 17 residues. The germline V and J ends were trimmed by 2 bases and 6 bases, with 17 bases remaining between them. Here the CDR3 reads CASSQFSGEQANSPLHF. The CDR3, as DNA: TGTGCCAGCAGCCAATTTAGCGGGGAGCAAGCTAATTCACCCCTCCACTTT.

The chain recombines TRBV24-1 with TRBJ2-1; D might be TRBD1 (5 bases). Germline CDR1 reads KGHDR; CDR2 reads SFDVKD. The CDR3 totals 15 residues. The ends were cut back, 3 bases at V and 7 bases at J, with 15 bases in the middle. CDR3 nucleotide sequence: TGTGCCACCAGTGATGGGGCTGATTCTAGGAATGAGCAGTTCTTC. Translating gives CATSDGADSRNEQFF.

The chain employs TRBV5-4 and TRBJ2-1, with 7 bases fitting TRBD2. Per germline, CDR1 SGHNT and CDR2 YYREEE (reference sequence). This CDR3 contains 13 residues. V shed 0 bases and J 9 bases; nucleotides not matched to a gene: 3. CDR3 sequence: CASSLVGGREQFF. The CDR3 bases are TGTGCCAGCAGCTTGGTGGGAGGGCGTGAGCAGTTCTTC.

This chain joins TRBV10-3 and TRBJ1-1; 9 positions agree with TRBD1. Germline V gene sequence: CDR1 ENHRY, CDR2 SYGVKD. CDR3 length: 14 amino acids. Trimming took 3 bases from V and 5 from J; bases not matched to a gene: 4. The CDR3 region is CAISDPTGGTEAFF. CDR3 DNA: TGTGCCATCAGTGATCCGACAGGGGGGACTGAAGCTTTCTTT.

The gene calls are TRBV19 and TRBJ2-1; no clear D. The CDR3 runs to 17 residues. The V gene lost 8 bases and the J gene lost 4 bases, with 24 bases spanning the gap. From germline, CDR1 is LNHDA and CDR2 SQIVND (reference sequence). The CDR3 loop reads CASSTLPGDSQYNEQFF. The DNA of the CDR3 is TGTGCCAGTTCAACCCTCCCGGGTGACTCCCAATACAATGAGCAGTTCTTC.

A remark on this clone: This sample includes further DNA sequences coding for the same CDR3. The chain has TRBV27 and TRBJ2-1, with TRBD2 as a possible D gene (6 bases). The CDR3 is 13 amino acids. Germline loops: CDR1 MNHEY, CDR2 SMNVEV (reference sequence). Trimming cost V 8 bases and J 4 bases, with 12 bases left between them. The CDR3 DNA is TGTGCCAGCTCTCTTCGGGGGTACAATGAGCAGTTCTTC. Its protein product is CASSLRGYNEQFF.

For the CDR3, the DNA is TGTGCCACCAGCACGGGGAAAGGATACGAGCAGTACGTC. Its translation is CATSTGKGYEQYV. The V call is TRBV15, the J call TRBJ2-7; a weak D match, TRBD2 (5 bases). Germline V lookup: CDR1 LNHNV, CDR2 YYDKDF (reference sequence). The V gene lost 4 bases and the J gene lost 4 bases, with 11 bases spanning the gap. The CDR3 covers 13 residues.

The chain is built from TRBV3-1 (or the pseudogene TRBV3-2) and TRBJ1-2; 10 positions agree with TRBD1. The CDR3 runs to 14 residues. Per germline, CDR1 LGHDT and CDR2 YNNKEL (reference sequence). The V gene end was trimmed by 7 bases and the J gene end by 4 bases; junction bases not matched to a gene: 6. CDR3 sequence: CASTPGQGTYGYTF. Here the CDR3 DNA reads TGTGCCAGCACCCCGGGACAGGGGACCTATGGCTACACCTTC.

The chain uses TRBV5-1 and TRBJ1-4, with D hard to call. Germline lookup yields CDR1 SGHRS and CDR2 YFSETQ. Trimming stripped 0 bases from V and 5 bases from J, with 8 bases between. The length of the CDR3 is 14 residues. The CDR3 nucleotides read TGCGCCAGCAGCTTGGGACACCCGAATGAAAAACTGTTTTTT. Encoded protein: CASSLGHPNEKLFF.

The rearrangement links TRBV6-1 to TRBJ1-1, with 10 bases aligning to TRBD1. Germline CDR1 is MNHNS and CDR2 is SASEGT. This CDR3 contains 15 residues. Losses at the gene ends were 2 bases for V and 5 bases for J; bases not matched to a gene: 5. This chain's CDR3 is CASSERGQGITEAFF. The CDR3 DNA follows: TGTGCCAGCAGTGAAAGGGGACAGGGGATAACTGAAGCTTTCTTT.

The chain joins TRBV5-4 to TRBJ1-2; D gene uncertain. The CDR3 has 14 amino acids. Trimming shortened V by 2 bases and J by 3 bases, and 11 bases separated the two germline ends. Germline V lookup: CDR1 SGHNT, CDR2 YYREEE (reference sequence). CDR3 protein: CASSFGRSDYGYTF. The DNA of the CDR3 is TGTGCCAGCAGCTTTGGCCGAAGTGACTATGGCTACACCTTC.

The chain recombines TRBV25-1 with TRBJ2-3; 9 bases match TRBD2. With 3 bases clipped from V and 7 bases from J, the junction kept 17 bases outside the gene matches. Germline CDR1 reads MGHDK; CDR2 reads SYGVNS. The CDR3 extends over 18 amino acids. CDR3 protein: CASSDGMGGRGYLNTQYF. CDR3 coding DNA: TGTGCCAGCAGTGATGGTATGGGCGGGAGGGGGTACTTAAATACGCAGTATTTT. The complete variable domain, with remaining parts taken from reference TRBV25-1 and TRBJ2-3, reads EADIYQTPRYLVIGTGKKITLECSQTMGHDKMYWYQQDPGMELHLIHYSYGVNSTEKGDLSSESTVSRIRTEHFPLTLESARPSHTSQYLCASSDGMGGRGYLNTQYFGPGTRLTVL.

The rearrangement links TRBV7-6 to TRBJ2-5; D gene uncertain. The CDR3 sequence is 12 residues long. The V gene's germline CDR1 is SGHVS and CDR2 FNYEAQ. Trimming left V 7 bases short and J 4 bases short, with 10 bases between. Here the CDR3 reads CASTREPETQYF. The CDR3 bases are TGTGCCAGCACCCGAGAGCCAGAGACCCAGTACTTC. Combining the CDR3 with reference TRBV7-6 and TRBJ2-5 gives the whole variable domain GAGVSQSPRYKVTKRGQDVALRCDPISGHVSLYWYRQALGQGPEFLTYFNYEAQQDKSGLPNDRFSAERPEGSISTLTIQRTEQRDSAMYRCASTREPETQYFGPGTRLLVL.

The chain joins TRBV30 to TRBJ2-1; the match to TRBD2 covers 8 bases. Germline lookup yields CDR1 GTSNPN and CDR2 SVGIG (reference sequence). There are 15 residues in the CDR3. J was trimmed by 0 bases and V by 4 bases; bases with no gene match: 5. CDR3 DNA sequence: TGTGCCTGGACCCCGGGAGGGAGCTCCTACAATGAGCAGTTCTTC. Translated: CAWTPGGSSYNEQFF. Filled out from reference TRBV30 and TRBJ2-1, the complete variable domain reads SQTIHQWPATLVQPVGSPLSLECTVEGTSNPNLYWYRQAAGRGLQLLFYSVGIGQISSEVPQNLSASRPQDRQFILSSKKLLLSDSGFYLCAWTPGGSSYNEQFFGPGTRLTVL.

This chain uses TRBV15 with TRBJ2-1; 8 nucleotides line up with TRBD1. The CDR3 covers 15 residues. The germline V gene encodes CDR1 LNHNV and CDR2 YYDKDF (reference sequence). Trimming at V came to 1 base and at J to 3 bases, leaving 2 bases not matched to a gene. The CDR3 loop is CATSRVGQGYNEQFF. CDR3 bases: TGTGCCACCAGCAGAGTAGGACAGGGCTACAATGAGCAGTTCTTC.

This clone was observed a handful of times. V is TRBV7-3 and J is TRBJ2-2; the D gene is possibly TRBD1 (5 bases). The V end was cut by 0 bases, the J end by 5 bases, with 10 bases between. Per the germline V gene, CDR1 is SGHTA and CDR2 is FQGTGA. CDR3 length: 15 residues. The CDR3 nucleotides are TGTGCCAGCAGCTTAACCCCAGGGCAGACCGGGGAGCTGTTTTTT. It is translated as CASSLTPGQTGELFF.

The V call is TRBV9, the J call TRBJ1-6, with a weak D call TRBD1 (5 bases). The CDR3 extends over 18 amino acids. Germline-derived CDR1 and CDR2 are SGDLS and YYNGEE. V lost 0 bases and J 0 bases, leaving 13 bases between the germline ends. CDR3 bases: TGTGCCAGCAGCGTAGGGCCGGGACTAAGCTCCTATAATTCACCCCTCCACTTT. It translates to CASSVGPGLSSYNSPLHF.

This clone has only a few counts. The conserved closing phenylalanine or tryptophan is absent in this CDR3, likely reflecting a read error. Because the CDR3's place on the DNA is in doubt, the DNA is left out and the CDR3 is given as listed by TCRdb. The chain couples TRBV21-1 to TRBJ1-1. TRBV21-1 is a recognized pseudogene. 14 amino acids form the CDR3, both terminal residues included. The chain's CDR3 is CASSNRGWQLRRIC.

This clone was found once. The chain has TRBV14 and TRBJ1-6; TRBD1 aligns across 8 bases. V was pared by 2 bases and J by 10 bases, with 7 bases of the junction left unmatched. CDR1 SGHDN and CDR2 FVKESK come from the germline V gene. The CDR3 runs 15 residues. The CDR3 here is CASSQTGQGSSPLHF. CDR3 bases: TGTGCCAGCAGCCAAACAGGACAGGGAAGCTCACCCCTCCACTTT.

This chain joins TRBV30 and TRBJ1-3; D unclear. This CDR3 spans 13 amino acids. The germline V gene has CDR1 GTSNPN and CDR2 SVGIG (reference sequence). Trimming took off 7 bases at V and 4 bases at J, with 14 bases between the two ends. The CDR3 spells CALAFSGGNTIYF. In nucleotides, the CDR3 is TGTGCCTTAGCTTTCTCTGGGGGAAACACCATATATTTT.

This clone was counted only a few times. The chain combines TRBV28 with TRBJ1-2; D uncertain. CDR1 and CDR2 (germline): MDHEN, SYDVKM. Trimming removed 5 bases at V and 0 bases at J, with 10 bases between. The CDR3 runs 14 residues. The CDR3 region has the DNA TGTGCCAGCAGTCGAACGGAGACTAACTATGGCTACACCTTC. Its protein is CASSRTETNYGYTF.

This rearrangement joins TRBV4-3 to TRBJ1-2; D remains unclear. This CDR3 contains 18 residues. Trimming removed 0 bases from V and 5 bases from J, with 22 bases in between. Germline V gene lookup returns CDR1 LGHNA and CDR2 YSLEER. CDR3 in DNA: TGCGCCAGCAGCCAAGAAGGAGCTACGGATTTAACGAGGTATGGCTACACCTTC. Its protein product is CASSQEGATDLTRYGYTF.

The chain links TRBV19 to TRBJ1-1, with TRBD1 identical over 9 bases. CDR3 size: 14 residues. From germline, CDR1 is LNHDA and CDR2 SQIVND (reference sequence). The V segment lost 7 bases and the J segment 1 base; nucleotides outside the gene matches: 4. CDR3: CASILDRGNTEAFF. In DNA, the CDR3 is TGTGCCAGTATTCTGGACAGGGGGAACACTGAAGCTTTCTTT.

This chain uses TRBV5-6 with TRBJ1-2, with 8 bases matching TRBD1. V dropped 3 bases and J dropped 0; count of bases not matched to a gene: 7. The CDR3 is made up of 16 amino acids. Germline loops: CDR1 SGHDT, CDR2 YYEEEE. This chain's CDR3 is CASSSGQGRSNYGYTF. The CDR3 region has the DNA TGTGCCAGCAGCTCTGGACAGGGAAGATCTAACTATGGCTACACCTTC.

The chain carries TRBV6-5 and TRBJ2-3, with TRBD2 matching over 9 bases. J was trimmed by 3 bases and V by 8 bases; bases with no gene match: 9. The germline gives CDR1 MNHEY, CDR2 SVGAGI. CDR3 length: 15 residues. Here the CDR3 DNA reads TGTGCCAGCGGAGACCGCGGGGGGGCGACAGATACGCAGTATTTT. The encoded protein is CASGDRGGATDTQYF.

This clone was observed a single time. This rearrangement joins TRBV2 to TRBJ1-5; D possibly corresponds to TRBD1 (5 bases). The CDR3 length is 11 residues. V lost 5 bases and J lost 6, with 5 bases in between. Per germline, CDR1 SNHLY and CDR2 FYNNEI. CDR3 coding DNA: TGTGCCAGCAGTCAGGGTCAGCCCCAGCATTTT. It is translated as CASSQGQPQHF.